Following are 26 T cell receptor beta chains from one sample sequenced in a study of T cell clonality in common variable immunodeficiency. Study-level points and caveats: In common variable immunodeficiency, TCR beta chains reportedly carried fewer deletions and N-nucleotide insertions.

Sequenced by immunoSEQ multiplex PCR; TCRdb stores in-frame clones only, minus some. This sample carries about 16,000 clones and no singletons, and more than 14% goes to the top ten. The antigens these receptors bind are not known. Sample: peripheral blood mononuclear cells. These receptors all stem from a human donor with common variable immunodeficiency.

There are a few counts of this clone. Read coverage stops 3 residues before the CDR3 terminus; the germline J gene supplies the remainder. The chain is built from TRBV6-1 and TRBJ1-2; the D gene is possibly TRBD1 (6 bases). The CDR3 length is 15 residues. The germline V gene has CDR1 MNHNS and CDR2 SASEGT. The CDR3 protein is CASSEIGGGVGGYTF. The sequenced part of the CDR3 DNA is TGTGCCAGCAGTGAAATCGGAGGGGGAGTGGGAGGC.

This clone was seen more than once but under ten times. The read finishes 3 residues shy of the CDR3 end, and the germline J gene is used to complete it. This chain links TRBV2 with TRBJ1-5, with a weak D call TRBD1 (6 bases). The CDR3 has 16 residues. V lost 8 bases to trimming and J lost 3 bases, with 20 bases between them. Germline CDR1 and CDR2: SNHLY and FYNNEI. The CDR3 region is CASGGRTALSNQPQHF. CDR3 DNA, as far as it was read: TGTGCCAGCGGTGGACGGACAGCCCTTTCCAATCAGCCC.

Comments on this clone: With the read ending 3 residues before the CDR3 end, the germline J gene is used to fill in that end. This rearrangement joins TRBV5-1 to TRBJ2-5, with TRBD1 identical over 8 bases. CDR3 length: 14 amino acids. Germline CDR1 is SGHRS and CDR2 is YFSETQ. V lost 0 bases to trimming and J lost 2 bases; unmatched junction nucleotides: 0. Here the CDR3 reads CASSLGQGQETQYF. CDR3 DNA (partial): TGCGCCAGCAGCTTGGGACAGGGGCAAGAGACC.

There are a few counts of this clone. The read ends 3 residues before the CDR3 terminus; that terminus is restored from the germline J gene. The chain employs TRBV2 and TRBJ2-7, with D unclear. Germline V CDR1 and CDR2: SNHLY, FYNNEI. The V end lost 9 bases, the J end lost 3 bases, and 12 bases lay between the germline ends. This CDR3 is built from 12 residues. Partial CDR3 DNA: TGTGCCAGTTCTAGGCAGTTCTACGAG. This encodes CASSRQFYE. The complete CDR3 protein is CASSRQFYEQYF.

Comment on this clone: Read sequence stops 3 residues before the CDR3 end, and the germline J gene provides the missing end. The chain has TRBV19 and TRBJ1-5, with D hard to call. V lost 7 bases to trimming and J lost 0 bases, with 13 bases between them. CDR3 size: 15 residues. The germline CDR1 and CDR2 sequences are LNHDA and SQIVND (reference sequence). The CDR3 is CASKILGYSNQPQHF. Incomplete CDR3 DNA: TGTGCCAGTAAAATTCTGGGCTATAGCAATCAGCCC.

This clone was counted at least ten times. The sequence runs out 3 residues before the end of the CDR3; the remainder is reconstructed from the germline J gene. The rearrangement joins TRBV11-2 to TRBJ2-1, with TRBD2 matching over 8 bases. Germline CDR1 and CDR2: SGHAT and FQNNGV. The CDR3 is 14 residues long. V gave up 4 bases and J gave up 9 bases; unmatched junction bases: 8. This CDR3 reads CASSSQRLAGEQFF. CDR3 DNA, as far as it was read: TGTGCCAGCAGCTCCCAGAGGCTAGCGGGTGAG.

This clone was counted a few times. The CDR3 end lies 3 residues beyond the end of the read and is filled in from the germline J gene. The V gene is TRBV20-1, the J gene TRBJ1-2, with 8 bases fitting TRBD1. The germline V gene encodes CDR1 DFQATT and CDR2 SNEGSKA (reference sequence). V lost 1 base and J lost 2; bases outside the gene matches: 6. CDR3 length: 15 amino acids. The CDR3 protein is CSARGPTGDNYGYTF. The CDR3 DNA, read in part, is TGCAGTGCTAGAGGCCCGACAGGGGACAACTATGGC.

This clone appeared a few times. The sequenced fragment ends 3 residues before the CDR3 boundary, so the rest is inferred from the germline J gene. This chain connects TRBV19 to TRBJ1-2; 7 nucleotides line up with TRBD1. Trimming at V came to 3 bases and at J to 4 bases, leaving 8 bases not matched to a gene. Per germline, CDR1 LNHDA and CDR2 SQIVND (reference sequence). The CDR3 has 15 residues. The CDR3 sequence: CASSISTGTAYGYTF. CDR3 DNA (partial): TGTGCCAGTAGTATTAGCACCGGGACAGCCTATGGC.

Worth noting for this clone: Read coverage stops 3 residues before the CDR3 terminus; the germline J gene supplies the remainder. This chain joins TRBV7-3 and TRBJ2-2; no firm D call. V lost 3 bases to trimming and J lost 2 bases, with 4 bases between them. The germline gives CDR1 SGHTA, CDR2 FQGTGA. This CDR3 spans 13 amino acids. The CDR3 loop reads CASSFTNTGELFF. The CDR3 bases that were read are TGTGCCAGCAGCTTTACTAACACCGGGGAG.

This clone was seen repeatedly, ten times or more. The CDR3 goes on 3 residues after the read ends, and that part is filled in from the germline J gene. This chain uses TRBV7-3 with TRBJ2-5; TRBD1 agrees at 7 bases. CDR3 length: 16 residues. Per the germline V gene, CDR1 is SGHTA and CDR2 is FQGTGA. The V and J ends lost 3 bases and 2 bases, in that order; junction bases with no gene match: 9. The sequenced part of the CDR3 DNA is TGTGCCAGCAGCTTGGGACAGCGTCCCCATCAAGAGACC. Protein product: CASSLGQRPHQET. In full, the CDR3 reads CASSLGQRPHQETQYF.

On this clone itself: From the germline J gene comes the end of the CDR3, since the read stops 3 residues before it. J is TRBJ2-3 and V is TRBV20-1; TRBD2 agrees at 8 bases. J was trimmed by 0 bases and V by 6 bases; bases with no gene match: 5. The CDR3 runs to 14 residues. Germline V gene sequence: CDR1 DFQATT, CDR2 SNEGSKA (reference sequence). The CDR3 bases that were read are TGCAGTGCGAGACTAGCGATTAGCACAGATACG. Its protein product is CSARLAISTDT. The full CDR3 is CSARLAISTDTQYF.

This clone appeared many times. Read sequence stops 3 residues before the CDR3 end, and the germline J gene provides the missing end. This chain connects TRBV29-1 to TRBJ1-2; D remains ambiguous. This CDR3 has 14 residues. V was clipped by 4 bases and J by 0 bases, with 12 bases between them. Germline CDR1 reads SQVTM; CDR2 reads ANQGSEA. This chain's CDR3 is CSVGLLASNYGYTF. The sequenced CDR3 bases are TGCAGCGTTGGCCTCCTAGCCTCTAACTATGGC.

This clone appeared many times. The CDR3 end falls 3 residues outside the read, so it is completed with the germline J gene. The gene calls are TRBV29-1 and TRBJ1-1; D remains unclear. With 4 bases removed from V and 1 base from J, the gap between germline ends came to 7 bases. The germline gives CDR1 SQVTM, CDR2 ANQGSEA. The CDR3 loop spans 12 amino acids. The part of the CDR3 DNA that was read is TGCAGCGTTGTACAGTCGAACACTGAA. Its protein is CSVVQSNTE. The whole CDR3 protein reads CSVVQSNTEAFF. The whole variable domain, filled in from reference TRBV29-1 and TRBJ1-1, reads SAVISQKPSRDICQRGTSLTIQCQVDSQVTMMFWYRQQPGQSLTLIATANQGSEATYESGFVIDKFPISRPNLTFSTLTVSNMSPEDSSIYLCSVVQSNTEAFFGQGTRLTVV.

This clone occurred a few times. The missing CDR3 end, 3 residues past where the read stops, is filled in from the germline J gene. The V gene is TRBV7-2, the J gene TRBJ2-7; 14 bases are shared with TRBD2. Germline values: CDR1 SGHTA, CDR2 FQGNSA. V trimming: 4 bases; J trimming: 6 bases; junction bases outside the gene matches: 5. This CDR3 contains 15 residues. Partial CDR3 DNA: TGTGCCAGCAGCTCGGGACTAGCGGGAGTTAGCGAG. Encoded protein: CASSSGLAGVSE. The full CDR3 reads CASSSGLAGVSEQYF.

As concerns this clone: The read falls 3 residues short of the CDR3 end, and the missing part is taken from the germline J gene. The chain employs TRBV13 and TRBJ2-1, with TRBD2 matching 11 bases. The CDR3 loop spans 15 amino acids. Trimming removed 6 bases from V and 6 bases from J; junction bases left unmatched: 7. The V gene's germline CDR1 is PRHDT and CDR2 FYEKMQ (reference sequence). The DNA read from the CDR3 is TGTGCCAGCAGGGGAACTAGCGGGGGACTCAATGAG. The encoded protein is CASRGTSGGLNE. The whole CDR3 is CASRGTSGGLNEQFF.

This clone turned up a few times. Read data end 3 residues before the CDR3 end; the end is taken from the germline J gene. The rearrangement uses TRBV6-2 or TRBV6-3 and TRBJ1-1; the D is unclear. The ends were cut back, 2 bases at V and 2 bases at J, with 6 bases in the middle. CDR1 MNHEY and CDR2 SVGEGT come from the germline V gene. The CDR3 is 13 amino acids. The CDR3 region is CASSYRSNTEAFF. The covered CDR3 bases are TGTGCCAGCAGTTACCGTTCTAACACTGAA.

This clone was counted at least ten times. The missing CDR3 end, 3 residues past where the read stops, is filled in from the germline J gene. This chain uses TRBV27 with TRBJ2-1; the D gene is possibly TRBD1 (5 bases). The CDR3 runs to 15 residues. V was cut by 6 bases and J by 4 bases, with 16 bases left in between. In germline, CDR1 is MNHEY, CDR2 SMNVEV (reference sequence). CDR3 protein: CASRGVQGGYNEQFF. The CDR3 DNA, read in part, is TGTGCCAGCAGGGGCGTTCAGGGCGGTTACAATGAG.

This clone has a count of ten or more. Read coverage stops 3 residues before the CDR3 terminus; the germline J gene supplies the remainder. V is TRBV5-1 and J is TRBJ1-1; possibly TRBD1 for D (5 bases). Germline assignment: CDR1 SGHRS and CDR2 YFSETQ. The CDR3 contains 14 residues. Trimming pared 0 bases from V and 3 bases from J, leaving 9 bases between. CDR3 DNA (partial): TGCGCCAGCAGCTTGGCCCCAGGGTACACTGAA. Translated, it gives CASSLAPGYTE. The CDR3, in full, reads CASSLAPGYTEAFF. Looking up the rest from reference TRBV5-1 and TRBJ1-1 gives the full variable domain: KAGVTQTPRYLIKTRGQQVTLSCSPISGHRSVSWYQQTPGQGLQFLFEYFSETQRNKGNFPGRFSGRQFSNSRSEMNVSTLELGDSALYLCASSLAPGYTEAFFGQGTRLTVV.

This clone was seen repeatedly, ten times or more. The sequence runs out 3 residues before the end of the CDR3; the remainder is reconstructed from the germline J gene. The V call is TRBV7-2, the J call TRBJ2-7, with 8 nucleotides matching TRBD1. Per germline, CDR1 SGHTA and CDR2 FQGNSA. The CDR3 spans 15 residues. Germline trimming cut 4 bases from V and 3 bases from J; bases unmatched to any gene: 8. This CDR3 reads CASSSPDRAGYEQYF. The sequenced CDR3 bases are TGTGCCAGCAGCTCCCCGGACAGGGCAGGCTACGAG.

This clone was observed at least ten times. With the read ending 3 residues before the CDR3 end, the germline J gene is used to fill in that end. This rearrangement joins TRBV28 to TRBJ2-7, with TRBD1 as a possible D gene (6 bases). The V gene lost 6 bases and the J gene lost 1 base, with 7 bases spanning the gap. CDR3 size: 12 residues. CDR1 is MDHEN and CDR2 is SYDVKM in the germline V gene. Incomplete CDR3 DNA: TGTGCCAGCAGAACAGGGTCCTACGAG. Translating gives CASRTGSYE. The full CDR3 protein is CASRTGSYEQYF.

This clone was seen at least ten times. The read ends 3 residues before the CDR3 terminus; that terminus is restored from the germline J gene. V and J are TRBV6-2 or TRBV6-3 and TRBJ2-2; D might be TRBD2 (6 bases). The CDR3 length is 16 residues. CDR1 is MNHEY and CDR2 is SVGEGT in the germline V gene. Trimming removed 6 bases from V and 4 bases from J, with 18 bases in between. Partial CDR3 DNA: TGTGCCAGCAGCCCCGCGGGGCGAGGGCGCACCGGGGAG. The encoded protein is CASSPAGRGRTGE. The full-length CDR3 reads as CASSPAGRGRTGELFF.

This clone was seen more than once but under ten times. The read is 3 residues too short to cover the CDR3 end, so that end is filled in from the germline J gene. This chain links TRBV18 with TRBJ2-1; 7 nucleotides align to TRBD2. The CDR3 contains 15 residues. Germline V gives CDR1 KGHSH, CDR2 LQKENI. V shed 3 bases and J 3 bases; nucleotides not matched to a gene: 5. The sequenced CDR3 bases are TGTGCCAGCTCACCCCAGGGAGGGAACTACAATGAG. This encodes CASSPQGGNYNE. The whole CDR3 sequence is CASSPQGGNYNEQFF.

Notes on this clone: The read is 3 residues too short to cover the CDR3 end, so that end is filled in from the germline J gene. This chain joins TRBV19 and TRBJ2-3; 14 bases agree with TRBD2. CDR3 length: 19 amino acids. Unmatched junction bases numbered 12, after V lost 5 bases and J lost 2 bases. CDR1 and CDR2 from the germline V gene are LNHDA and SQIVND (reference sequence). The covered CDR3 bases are TGTGCCAGTAGTCCCCCCGGGACTAGCGGGAGTTATTACACAGATACG. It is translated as CASSPPGTSGSYYTDT. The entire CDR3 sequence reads CASSPPGTSGSYYTDTQYF.

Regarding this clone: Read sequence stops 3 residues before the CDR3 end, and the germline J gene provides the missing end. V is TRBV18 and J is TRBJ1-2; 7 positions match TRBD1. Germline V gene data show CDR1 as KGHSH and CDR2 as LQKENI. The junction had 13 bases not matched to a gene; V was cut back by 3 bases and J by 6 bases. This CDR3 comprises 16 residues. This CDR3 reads CASSPRINPGQDGYTF. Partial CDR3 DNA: TGTGCCAGCTCACCGCGAATTAATCCAGGACAGGATGGC.

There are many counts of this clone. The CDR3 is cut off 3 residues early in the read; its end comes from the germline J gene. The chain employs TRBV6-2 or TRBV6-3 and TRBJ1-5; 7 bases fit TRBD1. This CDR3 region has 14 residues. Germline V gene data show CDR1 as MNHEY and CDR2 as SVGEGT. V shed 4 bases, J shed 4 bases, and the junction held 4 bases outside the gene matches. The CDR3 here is CASSSTGINQPQHF. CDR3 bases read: TGTGCCAGCAGTTCGACAGGGATTAATCAGCCC.

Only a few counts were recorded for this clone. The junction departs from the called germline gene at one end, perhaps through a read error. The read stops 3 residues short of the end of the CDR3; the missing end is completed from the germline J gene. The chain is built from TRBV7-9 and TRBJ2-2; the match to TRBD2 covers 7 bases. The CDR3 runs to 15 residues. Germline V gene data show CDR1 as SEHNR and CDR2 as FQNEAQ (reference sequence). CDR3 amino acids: CASSVAGQNTGELFF. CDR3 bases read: TGTGCCAGCAGCGTAGCGGGCCAGAACACCGGGGAG. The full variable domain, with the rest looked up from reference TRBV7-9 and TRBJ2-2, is DTGVSQNPRHKITKRGQNVTFRCDPISEHNRLYWYRQTLGQGPEFLTYFQNEAQLEKSRLLSDRFSAERPKGSFSTLEIQRTEQGDSAMYLCASSVAGQNTGELFFGEGSRLTVL.